What follows are 20 T cell receptor beta chains derived from one specimen sequenced in a study of cytomegalovirus exposure and HLA in healthy donors. Using immunoSEQ multiplex PCR, the repertoire was profiled, and TCRdb retains in-frame clones only, with some absent. The sample records about 200,000 clones, 65% to 90% being singletons. The sequenced material came from PBMCs. The source is a woman aged 30 to 39 in good health and CMV-seropositive.

This chain connects TRBV20-1 to TRBJ2-3, with D uncertain. The CDR3 length is 11 residues. Trimming left V 7 bases short and J 4 bases short, with 9 bases between. Germline V gene data show CDR1 as DFQATT and CDR2 as SNEGSKA (reference sequence). The DNA for the CDR3 is TGCAGTGGACTCGGCTCAGATACGCAGTATTTT. Translated, it gives CSGLGSDTQYF.

This clone was observed once. The chain carries TRBV27 and TRBJ1-5; D is possibly TRBD1 (5 bases). V was clipped by 4 bases and J by 3 bases, with 13 bases between them. The CDR3 length is 15 residues. Germline CDR1 is MNHEY and CDR2 is SMNVEV (reference sequence). The CDR3 reads CASSSLTANNQPQHF. The DNA for the CDR3 is TGTGCCAGCAGTTCCCTGACAGCGAACAATCAGCCCCAGCATTTT.

Remarks on this clone: Other DNA sequences in the same sample also yield this CDR3. V and J are TRBV15 and TRBJ1-5; D gene unclear. This CDR3 has 14 residues. V was trimmed by 0 bases and J by 4 bases, leaving 7 bases between them. Germline assignment: CDR1 LNHNV and CDR2 YYDKDF (reference sequence). Written as DNA, the CDR3 is TGTGCCACCAGCAGAGATCGGGGTAATCAGCCCCAGCATTTT. It translates to CATSRDRGNQPQHF.

V usage is TRBV5-1 and J usage is TRBJ2-7, with 9 bases aligning to TRBD1. Germline lookup yields CDR1 SGHRS and CDR2 YFSETQ. With 4 bases clipped from V and 5 bases from J, the junction kept 7 bases outside the gene matches. This CDR3 has 14 residues. This chain's CDR3 is CASSQDRGRHEQYF. The CDR3 DNA follows: TGCGCCAGCAGCCAGGACAGGGGACGTCACGAGCAGTACTTC.

The chain has TRBV27 and TRBJ2-1, with 9 positions matching TRBD2. Trimming took 3 bases from V and 2 from J; bases not matched to a gene: 5. CDR1 and CDR2 from the germline V gene are MNHEY and SMNVEV (reference sequence). This CDR3 comprises 16 residues. The CDR3 protein is CASSLASGTPYNEQFF. The CDR3 bases are TGTGCCAGCAGTTTGGCTAGCGGGACCCCCTACAATGAGCAGTTCTTC.

The rearrangement links TRBV18 to TRBJ2-5; tentatively, D is TRBD1 (5 bases). Trimming shortened V by 4 bases and J by 5 bases, and 11 bases separated the two germline ends. Germline V gene data show CDR1 as KGHSH and CDR2 as LQKENI. This CDR3 contains 13 residues. The CDR3 sequence: CASSRGLEETQYF. CDR3 sequence (DNA): TGTGCCAGCTCACGGGGCCTGGAGGAGACCCAGTACTTC.

The chain uses TRBV11-2 and TRBJ2-6; D gene ambiguous. The length of the CDR3 is 15 residues. Germline V gene data show CDR1 as SGHAT and CDR2 as FQNNGV. The V gene lost 0 bases and the J gene lost 4 bases, with 7 bases spanning the gap. The CDR3: CASSLDLTGANVLTF. The DNA for the CDR3 is TGTGCCAGCAGCTTAGATCTAACCGGGGCCAACGTCCTGACTTTC.

V is TRBV27 and J is TRBJ2-3; D is unclear. CDR1 is MNHEY and CDR2 is SMNVEV in the germline V gene (reference sequence). V was cut by 0 bases and J by 4 bases, with 5 bases left in between. This CDR3 is 13 amino acids long. This CDR3 is CASSLSRSDTQYF. The CDR3 DNA reads as TGTGCCAGCAGTTTATCCAGGTCAGATACGCAGTATTTT.

This clone was observed a single time. In DNA form, the CDR3 reads TGTGCCAGTAGTATTACCGGGGGGAGGCAGGGGAACACTGAAGCTTTCTTT. The encoded protein is CASSITGGRQGNTEAFF. The V and J genes are TRBV19 and TRBJ1-1; possibly TRBD1 for D (5 bases). Germline CDR1 reads LNHDA; CDR2 reads SQIVND (reference sequence). The V gene lost 3 bases and the J gene lost 1 base, with 18 bases spanning the gap. The CDR3 totals 17 residues.

J is TRBJ1-2 and V is TRBV27, with TRBD1 identical over 8 bases. V shed 3 bases, J shed 6 bases, and the junction held 6 bases outside the gene matches. The length of the CDR3 is 14 residues. Germline CDR1 and CDR2: MNHEY and SMNVEV (reference sequence). CDR3 protein: CASSFTDRAHGYTF. The DNA for the CDR3 is TGTGCCAGCAGTTTCACGGACAGGGCCCATGGCTACACCTTC.

This clone appeared a single time. This chain joins TRBV4-1 and TRBJ1-1; D gene ambiguous. Germline V gene sequence: CDR1 MGHRA, CDR2 YSYEKL. Trimming took 0 bases from V and 4 from J, leaving 12 bases between them. This CDR3 comprises 15 residues. This chain's CDR3 is CASSQDPGPGTEAFF. CDR3 in DNA: TGCGCCAGCAGCCAAGACCCCGGCCCGGGCACTGAAGCTTTCTTT.

V usage is TRBV27 and J usage is TRBJ2-3, with D perhaps TRBD2 (7 bases). V shed 8 bases and J shed 4 bases, with 19 bases lying between them. The CDR3 is made up of 15 amino acids. Germline V gene sequence: CDR1 MNHEY, CDR2 SMNVEV (reference sequence). The DNA of the CDR3 is TGTGCCAGCGGGAGGGGGTCGACGGAGGCAGATACGCAGTATTTT. This encodes CASGRGSTEADTQYF.

Notes on this clone: The same CDR3 is also encoded by other DNA sequences in this sample. The chain combines TRBV6-5 with TRBJ1-1; 8 nucleotides agree with TRBD1. V shed 6 bases, J shed 3 bases, and the junction held 3 bases outside the gene matches. CDR1 is MNHEY and CDR2 is SVGAGI in the germline V gene. The CDR3 runs to 13 residues. CDR3 bases: TGTGCCAGCAGACTGGACAGGGACACTGAAGCTTTCTTT. This gives the protein CASRLDRDTEAFF.

The chain carries TRBV11-2 and TRBJ1-1, with D possibly matching TRBD1 (5 bases). This CDR3 is 15 amino acids long. Trimming shortened V by 4 bases and J by 2 bases, and 14 bases separated the two germline ends. CDR1 and CDR2 from the germline V gene are SGHAT and FQNNGV. CDR3 sequence reads: CASSSQTDLNTEAFF. The CDR3 nucleotides read TGTGCCAGCAGCTCCCAGACAGACCTAAACACTGAAGCTTTCTTT.

V is TRBV5-4 and J is TRBJ1-1; TRBD1 aligns across 9 bases. The CDR3 is made up of 15 amino acids. V lost 6 bases, J lost 2 bases, and 8 bases stayed unmatched. Germline V gene data show CDR1 as SGHNT and CDR2 as YYREEE (reference sequence). The chain's CDR3 is CASTTGGGGNTEAFF. The CDR3 coding sequence is TGTGCCAGCACGACAGGGGGAGGGGGAAACACTGAAGCTTTCTTT.

The table lists this clone with a few counts. V usage is TRBV7-9 and J usage is TRBJ2-7; D gene unclear. Germline V gene data show CDR1 as SEHNR and CDR2 as FQNEAQ (reference sequence). The ends were cut back, 8 bases at V and 8 bases at J, with 16 bases in the middle. The CDR3 is made up of 12 amino acids. The DNA for the CDR3 is TGTGCCAGCGGCCTGGATAGCCTGAAGCAGTACTTC. Translation gives CASGLDSLKQYF. Combining the CDR3 with reference TRBV7-9 and TRBJ2-7 gives the whole variable domain DTGVSQNPRHKITKRGQNVTFRCDPISEHNRLYWYRQTLGQGPEFLTYFQNEAQLEKSRLLSDRFSAERPKGSFSTLEIQRTEQGDSAMYLCASGLDSLKQYFGPGTRLTVT.

This clone was counted between two and nine times. The V gene is TRBV18, the J gene TRBJ2-3; no firm D call. V shed 3 bases and J shed 8 bases, with 15 bases lying between them. The germline gives CDR1 KGHSH, CDR2 LQKENI. The CDR3 contains 14 residues. The CDR3 DNA follows: TGTGCCAGCTCACCGGTCTCAGGTGACGGTACGCAGTATTTT. As protein: CASSPVSGDGTQYF.

The chain couples TRBV28 to TRBJ2-1, with 8 bases that match TRBD2. The CDR3 is made up of 16 amino acids. Germline assignment: CDR1 MDHEN and CDR2 SYDVKM. V dropped 3 bases and J dropped 11; count of bases not matched to a gene: 15. This CDR3 reads CASSLVEGTGGRKQFF. The CDR3 bases are TGTGCCAGCAGTTTGGTGGAGGGGACTGGCGGGAGGAAGCAGTTCTTC.

The rearrangement uses TRBV18 and TRBJ2-7; possibly TRBD1 for D (6 bases). Germline V gene data show CDR1 as KGHSH and CDR2 as LQKENI. V lost 1 base, J lost 7 bases, and 14 bases lay in between. CDR3 length equals 14 residues. Written as DNA, the CDR3 is TGTGCCAGCTCACCACGGCCAGGGGTTGGGGAGCAGTACTTC. It is translated as CASSPRPGVGEQYF. Together with reference TRBV18 and TRBJ2-7, the CDR3 gives the full variable domain: NAGVMQNPRHLVRRRGQEARLRCSPMKGHSHVYWYRQLPEEGLKFMVYLQKENIIDESGMPKERFSAEFPKEGPSILRIQQVVRGDSAAYFCASSPRPGVGEQYFGPGTRLTVT.

As DNA, the CDR3 is TGTGCCAGCAGTGACTTGTGGGACAGGGCAGGAAACACCATATATTTT. Its protein is CASSDLWDRAGNTIYF. This chain joins TRBV2 and TRBJ1-3; 9 bases are a match to TRBD1. The CDR3 consists of 16 residues. Losses at the gene ends were 3 bases for V and 4 bases for J; bases not matched to a gene: 7. Germline V gene sequence: CDR1 SNHLY, CDR2 FYNNEI. Full variable domain (missing parts from reference TRBV2 and TRBJ1-3): EPEVTQTPSHQVTQMGQEVILRCVPISNHLYFYWYRQILGQKVEFLVSFYNNEISEKSEIFDDQFSVERPDGSNFTLKIRSTKLEDSAMYFCASSDLWDRAGNTIYFGEGSWLTVV.